The present T cell receptor beta chain was sequenced within a study of blood T cell repertoires in COVID-19. Trimming cost V 8 bases and J 8 bases, with 18 bases left between them. There are 13 residues in the CDR3. The germline gives CDR1 SNHLY, CDR2 FYNNEI. Clones were read by immunoSEQ multiplex PCR, and TCRdb kept only the in-frame ones, dropping some. The table shows 55,000 to 90,000 clones, with about four fifths occurring only once. The receptor was isolated from a woman aged 60-70 years with acute or convalescent COVID-19. This chain connects TRBV2 to TRBJ1-2; the D is unclear. Specimen: peripheral blood. DNA for the CDR3: TGTGCCAGCTCCCCCGACACTTCTTGGGGCTACACCTTC. Residues: CASSPDTSWGYTF.